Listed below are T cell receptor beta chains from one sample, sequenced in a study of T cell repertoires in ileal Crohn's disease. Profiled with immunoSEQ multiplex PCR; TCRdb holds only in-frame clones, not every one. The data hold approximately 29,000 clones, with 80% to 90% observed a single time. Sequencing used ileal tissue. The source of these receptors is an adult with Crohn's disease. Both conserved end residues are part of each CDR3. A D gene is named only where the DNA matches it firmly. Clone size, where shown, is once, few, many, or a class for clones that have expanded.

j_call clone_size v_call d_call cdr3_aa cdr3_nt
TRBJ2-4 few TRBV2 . CASSVAGIGIQYF TGTGCCAGCAGTGTGGCGGGGATCGGCATTCAGTACTTC
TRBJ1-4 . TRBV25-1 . CASRRTDEKLFF TGTGCCAGCAGAAGGACAGATGAAAAACTGTTTTTT
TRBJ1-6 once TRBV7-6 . CASSLEQYNSPLHF TGTGCCAGCAGCTTAGAACAGTACAATTCACCCCTCCACTTT
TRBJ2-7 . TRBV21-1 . CASSRLRDNNSYEQYF TGTGCCAGCAGTCGACTCCGGGACAACAACTCCTACGAGCAGTACTTC
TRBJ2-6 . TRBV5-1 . CASFGTMSTGANVLTF TGCGCCAGCTTCGGGACAATGAGTACTGGGGCCAACGTCCTGACTTTC
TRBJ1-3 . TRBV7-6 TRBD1 CASGGTGTNSGNTIYF TGTGCCAGCGGGGGGACAGGGACCAACTCTGGAAACACCATATATTTT
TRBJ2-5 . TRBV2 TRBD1 CASSGDRGSETQYF TGTGCCAGCAGTGGGGACAGGGGATCAGAGACCCAGTACTTC
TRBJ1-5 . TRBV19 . CASSLFHGKRDQPQHF TGTGCCAGTAGTTTGTTTCACGGGAAAAGAGATCAGCCCCAGCATTTT
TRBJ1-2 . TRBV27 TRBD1 CASSPRDRDGYTF TGTGCCAGCAGTCCCCGGGACAGGGATGGCTACACCTTC
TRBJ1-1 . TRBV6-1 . CASSDTGKNTEAFF TGTGCCAGCAGTGACACGGGGAAGAACACTGAAGCTTTCTTT
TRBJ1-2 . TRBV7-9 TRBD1 CASSRGGEYRGRYGYTF TGTGCCAGCAGCCGAGGAGGAGAATACAGGGGGAGGTATGGCTACACCTTC
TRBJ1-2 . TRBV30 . CAWRLREGYGYTF TGTGCCTGGAGACTGAGAGAGGGCTATGGCTACACCTTC
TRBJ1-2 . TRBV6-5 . CASSYRSFRYGYTF TGTGCCAGCAGTTACCGCAGTTTCCGATATGGCTACACCTTC
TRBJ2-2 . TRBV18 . CASSPTTRDTGELFF TGTGCCAGCTCACCGACAACTAGGGACACCGGGGAGCTGTTTTTT
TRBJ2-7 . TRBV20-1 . CSAGHEQYF TGCAGTGCGGGCCACGAGCAGTACTTC
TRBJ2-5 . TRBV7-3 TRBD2 CASSLRGLDQETQYF TGTGCCAGCAGTCTTCGGGGACTAGACCAAGAGACCCAGTACTTC
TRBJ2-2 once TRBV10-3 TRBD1 CAITRGQGNTGELFF TGTGCCATCACTAGAGGACAGGGAAACACCGGGGAGCTGTTTTTT
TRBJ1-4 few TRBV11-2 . CASSLLPGEKLFF TGTGCCAGCAGCTTATTGCCAGGTGAAAAACTGTTTTTT
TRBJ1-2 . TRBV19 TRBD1 CASTQRDRFNGYTF TGTGCCAGTACCCAACGGGACAGGTTTAATGGCTACACCTTC
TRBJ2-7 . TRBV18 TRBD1 CASSPTGTGPYEQYF TGTGCCAGCTCACCCACCGGGACAGGCCCCTACGAGCAGTACTTC
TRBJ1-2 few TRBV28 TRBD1 CASSRNRGRLDGYTF TGTGCCAGCAGCCGCAACAGGGGGCGACTGGATGGCTACACCTTC
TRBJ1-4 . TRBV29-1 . CSARTGGEKLFF TGCAGCGCCCGGACGGGGGGCGAAAAACTGTTTTTT
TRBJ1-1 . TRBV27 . CASSLGGWGANTEAFF TGTGCCAGCAGTTTAGGGGGGTGGGGCGCGAACACTGAAGCTTTCTTT
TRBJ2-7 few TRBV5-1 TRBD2 CASSSPRSGGTNEQYF TGCGCCAGCAGCTCTCCCCGGAGCGGGGGGACCAACGAGCAGTACTTC
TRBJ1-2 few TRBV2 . CASTLQSNYGYTF TGTGCCAGCACCCTCCAGTCTAACTATGGCTACACCTTC
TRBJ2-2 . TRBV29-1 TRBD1 CSARANTGGSGELFF TGCAGCGCCAGGGCGAATACAGGGGGTTCCGGGGAGCTGTTTTTT
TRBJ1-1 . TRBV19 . CASLQGRATEAFF TGTGCCAGTCTGCAGGGTAGGGCCACTGAAGCTTTCTTT
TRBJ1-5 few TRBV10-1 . CASNPRGQPQHF TGCGCCAGCAACCCCAGGGGTCAGCCCCAGCATTTT
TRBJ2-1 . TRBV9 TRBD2 CASSSRDGGAGNEQFF TGTGCCAGCAGCAGCCGGGACGGGGGGGCGGGCAATGAGCAGTTCTTC
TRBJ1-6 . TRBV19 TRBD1 CASTRVNTGGQSPLHF TGTGCCAGTACCAGAGTTAATACAGGGGGCCAATCACCCCTCCACTTT
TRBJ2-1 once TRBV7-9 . CASSSRWNEQFF TGTGCCAGCAGCTCCCGGTGGAATGAGCAGTTCTTC
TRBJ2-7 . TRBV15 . CATSSLGRSVQGRREQYF TGTGCCACCAGCAGTCTGGGTCGTTCCGTGCAGGGGCGTCGCGAGCAGTACTTC
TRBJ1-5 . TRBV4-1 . CASSQGGGVNQPQHF TGCGCCAGCAGCCAAGGTGGCGGGGTCAATCAGCCCCAGCATTTT
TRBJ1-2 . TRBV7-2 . CASSLVEYRGYTF TGTGCCAGCAGCTTAGTGGAGTACCGGGGCTACACCTTC
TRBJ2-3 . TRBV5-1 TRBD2 CASSLALAGGRNTQYF TGCGCCAGCAGCTTGGCCTTAGCGGGGGGACGGAATACGCAGTATTTT
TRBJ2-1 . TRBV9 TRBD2 CASSVQRGGTEQFF TGTGCCAGCAGCGTTCAACGGGGGGGCACTGAGCAGTTCTTC
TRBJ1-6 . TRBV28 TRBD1 CASITRQGGNSPLHF TGTGCCAGCATTACTCGACAGGGCGGTAATTCACCCCTCCACTTT
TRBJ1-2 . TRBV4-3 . CASSQGATTGERGYTF TGCGCCAGCAGCCAGGGGGCTACGACAGGTGAGCGCGGCTACACCTTC
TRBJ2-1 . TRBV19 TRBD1 CASSSRGQGYNEQFF TGTGCCAGTAGTTCAAGGGGACAGGGATACAATGAGCAGTTCTTC
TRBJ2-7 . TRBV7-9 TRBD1 CASSLKGQGPYEQYF TGTGCCAGCAGCTTAAAGGGACAGGGCCCCTACGAGCAGTACTTC
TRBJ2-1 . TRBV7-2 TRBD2 CASSSLGGGTSRQFF TGTGCCAGCAGCTCCCTAGGCGGGGGGACCAGTAGGCAGTTCTTC
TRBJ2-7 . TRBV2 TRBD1 CASSRQGYEQYF TGTGCCAGCAGTCGACAGGGCTACGAGCAGTACTTC
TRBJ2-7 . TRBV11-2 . CASSLNSGQGEQYF TGTGCCAGCAGCTTAAATTCAGGGCAGGGCGAGCAGTACTTC
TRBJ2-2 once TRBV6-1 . CASSEALSSTGELFF TGTGCCAGCAGTGAAGCGCTCTCCAGCACCGGGGAGCTGTTTTTT